The following is a T cell receptor (beta chain) sequence with its context. This sample was taken from a study of T cell changes during pregnancy in multiple sclerosis. TCRdb's table, derived via immunoSEQ multiplex PCR, lists solely in-frame clones and lacks some. Of 23,000 or so clones listed, roughly 86% were seen once; the top ten hold 10% to 15%. CDR3 length: 16 residues. The J segment lost 3 bases and the V segment lost 0 bases, leaving 5 bases of the junction unmatched. Germline lookup yields CDR1 SQVTM and CDR2 ANQGSEA. The chain has TRBV29-1 and TRBJ2-1; 10 nucleotides match TRBD1. This TCR came from a female donor in good health, enrolled as a control in a pregnancy study. This sample comprised CD8+ T cells from peripheral blood mononuclear cells, obtained in the first trimester of pregnancy. CDR3: CSVEEYGQGDYNEQFF. CDR3 bases: TGCAGCGTTGAAGAATATGGACAGGGGGACTACAATGAGCAGTTCTTC.